Presented here are 26 T cell receptor beta chains from one specimen sequenced in a study of T-cell memory formation after mild COVID-19. TCRdb re-called the 5' RACE reads through MiXCR, storing one row per CDR3 protein. The sample yields about 57,000 distinct CDR3 sequences, 9.5% to 15% seen once. Sequencing used PBMCs or a T cell subset sorted from them (not recorded which). The receptor source for this set is a man between 18 and 29 years old who had mild COVID-19 (a few samples of this study predate the infection). Cell type and time point are not known.

This clonotype came up many times. This chain joins TRBV7-2 and TRBJ2-7; TRBD1 agrees at 9 bases. CDR1 and CDR2 (germline): SGHTA, FQGNSA. V trimming: 5 bases; J trimming: 4 bases; junction bases outside the gene matches: 3. This CDR3 is built from 13 residues. CDR3 sequence (DNA): TGTGCCAGCAGCCGGGACAGGGTATACGAGCAGTACTTC. This translates into CASSRDRVYEQYF.

At least ten counts were recorded for this clonotype. The chain has TRBV12-3 or TRBV12-4 and TRBJ1-2; D ambiguous. V was clipped by 2 bases and J by 3 bases, with 7 bases between them. This CDR3 is built from 13 residues. CDR3 sequence reads: CASSLRRDYGYTF. CDR3 nucleotide sequence: TGTGCCAGCAGTTTAAGACGGGACTATGGCTACACCTTC.

The V call is TRBV4-3, the J call TRBJ2-3, with D perhaps being TRBD1 or TRBD2 (5 bases each). The ends were cut back, 4 bases at V and 4 bases at J, with 9 bases in the middle. This CDR3 has 13 amino acids. Germline lookup yields CDR1 LGHNA and CDR2 YSLEER. The CDR3 protein is CASSRGSSDTQYF. The CDR3 region has the DNA TGCGCCAGCAGCCGGGGGAGCTCAGATACGCAGTATTTT.

This clonotype was recorded at least ten times. The chain employs TRBV5-1 and TRBJ2-3, with D tentatively TRBD1 or TRBD2 (5 bases each). Trimming removed 0 bases at V and 5 bases at J, with 22 bases between. CDR1 and CDR2 (germline): SGHRS, YFSETQ. This CDR3 has 18 residues. The CDR3 sequence is CASSLGWSGPTGGDTQYF. The CDR3 nucleotides read TGCGCCAGCAGCTTGGGATGGTCGGGACCCACTGGGGGAGATACGCAGTATTTT.

This sequence joins TRBV6-6 and TRBJ1-2; TRBD1 might be the D (5 bases). The length of the CDR3 is 12 residues. V lost 8 bases to trimming and J lost 1 base, with 8 bases between them. Germline assignment: CDR1 MNHNY and CDR2 SVGAGI (reference sequence). CDR3 sequence (DNA): TGTGCCAGCGGCAGGGATAACTATGGCTACACCTTC. It encodes CASGRDNYGYTF.

This clonotype came up a few times. The V call is TRBV29-1, the J call TRBJ1-1; TRBD1 agrees at 8 bases. This CDR3 is 13 amino acids long. Germline CDR1 SQVTM, CDR2 ANQGSEA. J lost 6 bases, V lost 8 bases, and 11 bases had no gene match. The CDR3 nucleotides are TGCAGCACCTGGGGGCAGGGGGCATCTGAAGCTTTCTTT. Protein: CSTWGQGASEAFF.

This clonotype was counted a few times. The rearrangement links TRBV4-3 to TRBJ2-7, with 12 bases matching TRBD2. Germline assignment: CDR1 LGHNA and CDR2 YSLEER. The CDR3 has 16 amino acids. J was trimmed by 4 bases and V by 1 base; bases with no gene match: 5. CDR3: CASSQGRTSGEYEQYF. The CDR3 bases are TGCGCCAGCAGCCAAGGCAGGACTAGCGGGGAGTACGAGCAGTACTTC.

This clonotype was counted many times. J is TRBJ2-6 and V is TRBV7-3, with 11 bases fitting TRBD1. Germline loops: CDR1 SGHTA, CDR2 FQGTGA. V lost 5 bases and J lost 2; bases outside the gene matches: 8. The CDR3 totals 18 residues. Written as DNA, the CDR3 is TGTGCCAGCAGCCTCCGGACAGGGGGCGGTACTGGGGCCAACGTCCTGACTTTC. The encoded protein is CASSLRTGGGTGANVLTF.

This clonotype was observed many times. The gene calls are TRBV7-6 and TRBJ1-1; D may be TRBD1 (6 bases). Trimming removed 1 base from V and 0 bases from J, with 12 bases in between. This CDR3 comprises 16 residues. Germline CDR1 is SGHVS and CDR2 is FNYEAQ. The DNA for the CDR3 is TGTGCCAGCAGCTTAGGGGTAACAGGGTTGAACACTGAAGCTTTCTTT. Translation: CASSLGVTGLNTEAFF.

J is TRBJ2-5 and V is TRBV18, with D possibly matching TRBD1 (6 bases). Germline CDR1 and CDR2: KGHSH and LQKENI. This CDR3 spans 14 amino acids. V lost 1 base to trimming and J lost 5 bases, with 11 bases between them. CDR3 nucleotide sequence: TGTGCCAGCTCACCACTACAGGGCTGGGAGACCCAGTACTTC. Residues: CASSPLQGWETQYF.

This clonotype occurred a few times. The CDR3 coding sequence is TGCGCCAGCAGCTCCCTTGGCCGAGGCTCCTACAATGAGCAGTTCTTC. Its protein is CASSSLGRGSYNEQFF. The chain has TRBV5-1 and TRBJ2-1; no clear D. Trimming removed 3 bases at V and 0 bases at J, with 13 bases between. Germline values: CDR1 SGHRS, CDR2 YFSETQ. The CDR3 loop spans 16 amino acids.

The chain is built from TRBV29-1 and TRBJ1-2; D is possibly TRBD1 (6 bases). V was cut by 2 bases and J by 0 bases, with 13 bases left in between. Germline V CDR1 and CDR2: SQVTM, ANQGSEA. The CDR3 runs 15 residues. The CDR3 loop is CSVERVRGANYGYTF. For the CDR3, the DNA is TGCAGCGTTGAAAGGGTCAGGGGAGCTAACTATGGCTACACCTTC.

The table lists this clonotype with many counts. J is TRBJ2-1 and V is TRBV6-6, with a tentative D call TRBD2 (5 bases). V dropped 5 bases and J dropped 6 bases, with 11 bases sitting between them. Germline V CDR1 and CDR2: MNHNY, SVGAGI (reference sequence). The CDR3 length is 13 residues. The CDR3 region has the DNA TGTGCCAGCAGTGGACTTAATCTCAATGAGCAGTTCTTC. This codes for CASSGLNLNEQFF.

This clonotype was detected many times. V is TRBV7-9 and J is TRBJ1-3; no definite D call. CDR3 length equals 15 residues. CDR1 is SEHNR and CDR2 is FQNEAQ in the germline V gene (reference sequence). Between the trimmed V and J ends, which lost 5 bases and 0 bases, there was a span of 11 bases. The CDR3 DNA reads as TGTGCCAGCAGCCGTCACATCCCCTCTGGAAACACCATATATTTT. This translates into CASSRHIPSGNTIYF.

The chain combines TRBV7-2 with TRBJ1-2, with 8 bases that match TRBD1. Germline V gene sequence: CDR1 SGHTA, CDR2 FQGNSA. The V segment lost 2 bases and the J segment 7 bases; nucleotides outside the gene matches: 6. The CDR3 extends over 14 amino acids. CDR3 region: CASSLNDRGSGYTF. DNA for the CDR3: TGTGCCAGCAGCTTAAATGACAGGGGCAGTGGCTACACCTTC.

This clonotype has ten or more counts. This rearrangement joins TRBV4-3 to TRBJ2-1, with D unclear. The CDR3 contains 16 residues. Germline V gives CDR1 LGHNA, CDR2 YSLEER. With 0 bases removed from V and 8 bases from J, the gap between germline ends came to 17 bases. CDR3 DNA sequence: TGCGCCAGCAGCCAAGATTTTAGGGCCCGTGAGGATGAGCAGTTCTTC. Protein sequence: CASSQDFRAREDEQFF.

This clonotype has a handful of counts. The CDR3 sequence: CASSSQTGEETQYF. The DNA of the CDR3 is TGTGCCAGCAGCTCCCAGACAGGGGAAGAGACCCAGTACTTC. The rearrangement joins TRBV5-5 to TRBJ2-5; 8 positions agree with TRBD1. The CDR3 contains 14 residues. Germline CDR1 is SGHKS and CDR2 is YYEKEE (reference sequence). With 3 bases clipped from V and 3 bases from J, the junction kept 4 bases outside the gene matches.

Only one count was recorded for this clonotype. The chain recombines TRBV4-3 with TRBJ2-7, with TRBD1 identical over 7 bases. This CDR3 contains 13 residues. Germline-derived CDR1 and CDR2 are LGHNA and YSLEER. J gave up 6 bases and V 4 bases, and 6 bases lay outside the gene matches. CDR3 DNA sequence: TGCGCCAGCAGCCTCGGGTGGACAGGCGAGCAGTACTTC. Its translation is CASSLGWTGEQYF.

The gene calls are TRBV7-2 and TRBJ2-7; D may be TRBD2 (6 bases). With 5 bases removed from V and 3 bases from J, the gap between germline ends came to 11 bases. Germline CDR1 and CDR2: SGHTA and FQGNSA. The CDR3 is 13 amino acids. This CDR3 is CASSRGTVYEQYF. The DNA for the CDR3 is TGTGCCAGCAGCCGCGGGACCGTCTACGAGCAGTACTTC.

This clonotype was observed a handful of times. The chain couples TRBV7-7 to TRBJ2-5; 8 positions agree with TRBD2. The V segment lost 5 bases and the J segment 4 bases; nucleotides outside the gene matches: 15. The CDR3 sequence is 17 residues long. CDR1 and CDR2 from the germline V gene are SSHAT and FNYEAQ (reference sequence). DNA of the CDR3: TGTGCCAGCAGCACCTTTCCCGGGACTAGAGGGTCAGAGACCCAGTACTTC. This translates into CASSTFPGTRGSETQYF. Full variable domain (outside the CDR3, taken from reference TRBV7-7 and TRBJ2-5): GAGVSQSPRYKVTKRGQDVTLRCDPISSHATLYWYQQALGQGPEFLTYFNYEAQPDKSGLPSDRFSAERPEGSISTLTIQRTEQRDSAMYRCASSTFPGTRGSETQYFGPGTRLLVL.

Ten or more counts support this clonotype. The chain uses TRBV6-2 or TRBV6-3 and TRBJ2-2, with 9 bases lining up with TRBD1. This CDR3 is 16 amino acids long. CDR1 MNHEY and CDR2 SVGEGT come from the germline V gene. After removal of 3 bases from V and 8 bases from J, the junction contained 10 bases not matched to a gene. This CDR3 reads CASSYGTGRATGELFF. Written as DNA, the CDR3 is TGTGCCAGCAGTTATGGGACAGGGCGAGCGACAGGGGAGCTGTTTTTT.

In its sample, this clonotype was seen many times. The chain joins TRBV2 to TRBJ2-1; TRBD2 agrees at 11 bases. The CDR3 totals 12 residues. Per the germline V gene, CDR1 is SNHLY and CDR2 is FYNNEI. J gave up 12 bases and V 6 bases, and 4 bases lay outside the gene matches. Written as DNA, the CDR3 is TGTGCCAGCAGGGCTAGCGGGGGGTCGCAGTTCTTC. Residues: CASRASGGSQFF.

V usage is TRBV20-1 and J usage is TRBJ1-3; TRBD1 matches 8 bases. With V trimmed by 6 bases and J by 2 bases, 3 bases remained unmatched. In germline, CDR1 is DFQATT, CDR2 SNEGSKA (reference sequence). The CDR3 is 13 residues long. CDR3 region: CSAPQGAGNTIYF. The CDR3 DNA is TGCAGTGCCCCACAGGGGGCTGGAAACACCATATATTTT.

The rearrangement joins TRBV6-4 to TRBJ2-3, with 12 bases fitting TRBD2. V was clipped by 5 bases and J by 4 bases; unmatched bases: 4. Germline V gene sequence: CDR1 MRHNA, CDR2 SNTAGT. This CDR3 region has 15 residues. The CDR3 reads CASSSGLAGSDTQYF. CDR3 bases: TGTGCCAGCAGTTCAGGACTAGCGGGGTCAGATACGCAGTATTTT.

Comment on this clonotype: The CDR3 does not end in the conserved phenylalanine or tryptophan, so this is likely a read error. V gene TRBV5-1 combines with J gene TRBJ1-2; unclear D gene. CDR3 length: 14 amino acids. The V and J ends lost 5 bases and 4 bases respectively, with 15 bases between them. Looked up from germline, CDR1 is SGHRS and CDR2 is YFSETQ. The CDR3 region is CASSVSAVRYGYTS. The CDR3 region has the DNA TGCGCCAGCAGTGTATCAGCGGTTCGCTATGGCTACACCTCC.

This clonotype occurred many times. The V and J genes are TRBV7-3 and TRBJ2-3; maybe TRBD2 (6 bases). The CDR3 is 14 amino acids. The germline gives CDR1 SGHTA, CDR2 FQGTGA. Trimming took 5 bases from V and 6 from J, leaving 15 bases between them. The CDR3 region is CASSRAGSPDTQYF. In nucleotides, the CDR3 is TGTGCCAGCAGCCGAGCGGGTTCACCGGATACGCAGTATTTT.